Below are 27 T cell receptor beta chains sequenced from a single sample in a study of blood T cell repertoires in COVID-19. Here immunoSEQ multiplex PCR was the method, and the copy in TCRdb shows in-frame clones only, minus some. The sample contains 200,000 or so clones, approximately 80% of which appear only once. Source material: peripheral blood. These receptors were taken from a woman aged 80 or over with COVID-19, enrolled during active disease.

The chain carries TRBV29-1 and TRBJ1-3; D might be TRBD1 (5 bases). The ends were cut back, 6 bases at V and 3 bases at J, with 9 bases in the middle. Germline loops: CDR1 SQVTM, CDR2 ANQGSEA. There are 12 residues in the CDR3. The CDR3 DNA reads TGCAGCGTGTCGACAGTTGGAAACACCATATATTTT. This sequence encodes CSVSTVGNTIYF. The full variable domain, rest sourced from reference TRBV29-1 and TRBJ1-3, is SAVISQKPSRDICQRGTSLTIQCQVDSQVTMMFWYRQQPGQSLTLIATANQGSEATYESGFVIDKFPISRPNLTFSTLTVSNMSPEDSSIYLCSVSTVGNTIYFGEGSWLTVV.

The CDR3 sequence: CASSPGVIVGGELFF. For the CDR3, the DNA is TGTGCCAGCAGCCCAGGGGTTATTGTTGGCGGGGAGCTGTTTTTT. J is TRBJ2-2 and V is TRBV7-2, with D tentatively TRBD1 (6 bases). The CDR3 runs 15 residues. V was pared by 5 bases and J by 7 bases, with 17 bases between. CDR1 is SGHTA and CDR2 is FQGNSA in the germline V gene.

The chain combines TRBV3-1 (or the pseudogene TRBV3-2) with TRBJ2-3, with D maybe TRBD2 (5 bases). The CDR3 has 15 amino acids. V was trimmed by 1 base and J by 4 bases, leaving 12 bases between them. The germline V gene encodes CDR1 LGHDT and CDR2 YNNKEL (reference sequence). The CDR3 sequence is CASSQGARGPDTQYF. The DNA for the CDR3 is TGTGCCAGCAGCCAAGGGGCAAGAGGGCCAGATACGCAGTATTTT.

The chain is built from TRBV21-1 and TRBJ2-7; the listed D gene, TRBD1, was not tested against the DNA. TRBV21-1 is a documented pseudogene. CDR3 length: 17 amino acids. The CDR3 region is CASSKDPTGQSFYEQYF. The CDR3 nucleotides read TGTGCCAGCAGCAAAGACCCGACGGGACAGTCTTTCTACGAGCAGTACTTC.

The chain carries TRBV4-3 and TRBJ1-5; no definite D call. CDR3 length: 16 residues. V lost 1 base and J 2 bases, leaving 12 bases between the germline ends. Germline V gene lookup returns CDR1 LGHNA and CDR2 YSLEER. The DNA of the CDR3 is TGCGCCAGCAGCCAAGGCGCCCGGGAGGGCAATCAGCCCCAGCATTTT. This gives the protein CASSQGAREGNQPQHF.

This clone showed up just once. The V and J genes are TRBV6-6 and TRBJ1-1; no reliable D call. The CDR3 extends over 16 amino acids. Germline CDR1 is MNHNY and CDR2 is SVGAGI (reference sequence). V shed 8 bases and J shed 3 bases, with 22 bases lying between them. CDR3 in amino acids: CASRPPYTTRDTEAFF. The CDR3, as DNA: TGTGCCAGCCGACCACCATACACGACTCGAGACACTGAAGCTTTCTTT.

V gene TRBV5-1 combines with J gene TRBJ2-7; 10 nucleotides line up with TRBD2. Per germline, CDR1 SGHRS and CDR2 YFSETQ. Trimming took 0 bases from V and 0 from J; bases not matched to a gene: 3. This CDR3 has 16 amino acids. CDR3 in DNA: TGCGCCAGCAGCTTGGAAGGACTAGCGGCCTCCTACGAGCAGTACTTC. It encodes CASSLEGLAASYEQYF.

The V call is TRBV19, the J call TRBJ1-4, with 11 bases identical to TRBD1. The CDR3 sequence is 19 residues long. Trimming cost V 1 base and J 7 bases; bases outside gene matches: 14. CDR1 and CDR2 from the germline V gene are LNHDA and SQIVND (reference sequence). CDR3 sequence reads: CASSIVTGTGGEDGEKLFF. In DNA, the CDR3 is TGTGCCAGTAGTATAGTAACCGGGACAGGGGGAGAGGATGGTGAAAAACTGTTTTTT.

The chain carries TRBV19 and TRBJ1-5, with 8 nucleotides matching TRBD1. The ends lost 3 bases at V and 6 bases at J; junction bases unmatched: 1. Germline CDR1 is LNHDA and CDR2 is SQIVND (reference sequence). This CDR3 contains 13 residues. The DNA for the CDR3 is TGTGCCAGTAGTATGGACAGGGTTCAGCCCCAGCATTTT. Its translation: CASSMDRVQPQHF.

The genes are TRBV7-9 and TRBJ2-5, with 7 nucleotides matching TRBD1. With V trimmed by 3 bases and J by 4 bases, 5 bases remained unmatched. Germline V CDR1 and CDR2: SEHNR, FQNEAQ (reference sequence). The length of the CDR3 is 14 residues. The CDR3 here is CASSFTGVVETQYF. The CDR3 DNA reads TGTGCCAGCAGCTTTACAGGGGTTGTAGAGACCCAGTACTTC.

The V gene is TRBV12-5, the J gene TRBJ2-3; TRBD1 matches 9 bases. CDR3 length equals 18 residues. V shed 2 bases and J 4 bases; nucleotides not matched to a gene: 13. Germline CDR1 LGHNT, CDR2 FRNRAP. In nucleotides, the CDR3 is TGTGCTAGTGGTTTGATACCCCGCGACAGGGGGAGGGCAGATACGCAGTATTTT. Encoded protein: CASGLIPRDRGRADTQYF.

This clone was observed a few times. This chain connects TRBV19 to TRBJ2-7, with D tentatively TRBD1 (5 bases). The CDR3 has 17 amino acids. Trimming cost V 3 bases and J 4 bases, with 22 bases left between them. Germline values: CDR1 LNHDA, CDR2 SQIVND (reference sequence). CDR3 DNA sequence: TGTGCCAGTAGTATGGGGCAGGGTGGCGCAAAGGGGTACGAGCAGTACTTC. As protein: CASSMGQGGAKGYEQYF.

Concerning this clone itself: The sample has other DNA sequences that encode this CDR3 too. The rearrangement links TRBV18 to TRBJ1-1; a possible D gene is TRBD1 (6 bases). The V end was cut by 1 base, the J end by 8 bases, with 17 bases between. The V gene's germline CDR1 is KGHSH and CDR2 LQKENI. This CDR3 is built from 15 residues. CDR3 sequence reads: CASSPRRGQSSEAFF. CDR3 nucleotide sequence: TGTGCCAGCTCACCACGCAGGGGACAAAGTAGCGAAGCTTTCTTT.

The rearrangement joins TRBV28 to TRBJ2-1; 7 bases agree with TRBD1. Germline CDR1 reads MDHEN; CDR2 reads SYDVKM. Losses at the gene ends were 5 bases for V and 6 bases for J; bases not matched to a gene: 10. This CDR3 is built from 15 residues. The CDR3 sequence: CASSPDRVAGNEQFF. The CDR3 nucleotides read TGTGCCAGCAGTCCTGACAGGGTGGCAGGCAATGAGCAGTTCTTC.

V is TRBV7-8 and J is TRBJ1-1, with 7 nucleotides matching TRBD1. Germline V lookup: CDR1 SGHVS, CDR2 FQNEAQ. V was clipped by 2 bases and J by 2 bases; unmatched bases: 2. This CDR3 has 14 amino acids. CDR3: CASSLWTGNTEAFF. CDR3 DNA sequence: TGTGCCAGCAGCTTATGGACAGGCAACACTGAAGCTTTCTTT.

CDR3 sequence reads: CASSEGQQNYNEQFF. As DNA, the CDR3 is TGTGCCAGCAGTGAGGGACAGCAGAACTACAATGAGCAGTTCTTC. J is TRBJ2-1 and V is TRBV2; 7 bases map to TRBD1. V lost 3 bases and J lost 3; bases outside the gene matches: 5. The length of the CDR3 is 15 residues. Germline loops: CDR1 SNHLY, CDR2 FYNNEI.

The chain joins TRBV20-1 to TRBJ2-3, with 12 bases identical to TRBD2. Germline V gene data show CDR1 as DFQATT and CDR2 as SNEGSKA (reference sequence). The J segment lost 6 bases and the V segment lost 3 bases, leaving 10 bases of the junction unmatched. The CDR3 length is 16 residues. The CDR3 DNA follows: TGCAGTGCTAGTGGGCTAGCGGGAGGGCCGTCCGATACGCAGTATTTT. Translating it yields CSASGLAGGPSDTQYF.

The J gene is TRBJ2-5, the V gene TRBV7-8, with TRBD1 matching 9 bases. This CDR3 comprises 15 residues. Germline CDR1 is SGHVS and CDR2 is FQNEAQ. V lost 5 bases to trimming and J lost 5 bases; unmatched junction nucleotides: 9. The CDR3 DNA follows: TGTGCCAGCAGCACCTACAGGGGGCGCGGGGAGACCCAGTACTTC. This gives the protein CASSTYRGRGETQYF. The full variable domain, completed using reference TRBV7-8 and TRBJ2-5, is GAGVSQSPRYKVAKRGQDVALRCDPISGHVSLFWYQQALGQGPEFLTYFQNEAQLDKSGLPSDRFFAERPEGSVSTLKIQRTQQEDSAVYLCASSTYRGRGETQYFGPGTRLLVL.

The table lists this clone with many counts. CDR3 DNA: TGTGCCAGCAGCTTATCCAGGGATTATGGCTACACCTTC. Protein sequence: CASSLSRDYGYTF. The chain joins TRBV7-2 to TRBJ1-2; maybe TRBD1 (5 bases). The CDR3 loop spans 13 amino acids. Between the trimmed V and J ends, which lost 2 bases and 5 bases, there was a span of 9 bases. The V gene's germline CDR1 is SGHTA and CDR2 FQGNSA.

This clone was counted a few times. This chain uses TRBV29-1 with TRBJ2-2; the match to TRBD1 covers 7 bases. The CDR3 consists of 13 residues. The J segment lost 4 bases and the V segment lost 3 bases, leaving 2 bases of the junction unmatched. Germline assignment: CDR1 SQVTM and CDR2 ANQGSEA. Here the CDR3 DNA reads TGCAGCGTTGATGGGACAGTCACCGGGGAGCTGTTTTTT. Its translation: CSVDGTVTGELFF.

This sequence joins TRBV19 and TRBJ1-5, with D possibly being TRBD1 (5 bases). Per germline, CDR1 LNHDA and CDR2 SQIVND (reference sequence). CDR3 size: 17 residues. V was pared by 1 base and J by 4 bases, with 17 bases between. CDR3 DNA: TGTGCCAGTAGTATAGGGAGCGGAGGGGAGGGGAATCAGCCCCAGCATTTT. Its translation: CASSIGSGGEGNQPQHF. The full variable domain, completed using reference TRBV19 and TRBJ1-5, is DGGITQSPKYLFRKEGQNVTLSCEQNLNHDAMYWYRQDPGQGLRLIYYSQIVNDFQKGDIAEGYSVSREKKESFPLTVTSAQKNPTAFYLCASSIGSGGEGNQPQHFGDGTRLSIL.

J is TRBJ2-3 and V is TRBV7-9, with D perhaps matching TRBD2 (6 bases). Trimming took off 3 bases at V and 6 bases at J, with 10 bases between the two ends. The V gene's germline CDR1 is SEHNR and CDR2 FQNEAQ (reference sequence). The CDR3 contains 13 residues. CDR3 coding DNA: TGTGCCAGCAGCTTCGGGGGAGGCGATACGCAGTATTTT. This gives the protein CASSFGGGDTQYF.

The rearrangement links TRBV7-9 to TRBJ1-6; D is unresolved. V lost 1 base, J lost 9 bases, and 7 bases lay in between. CDR3 size: 13 residues. Germline CDR1 reads SEHNR; CDR2 reads FQNEAQ (reference sequence). In DNA form, the CDR3 reads TGTGCCAGCAGCTTAGACAGCCTTTCACCCCTCCACTTT. Encoded protein: CASSLDSLSPLHF.

This clone is a singleton in its sample. This rearrangement joins TRBV15 to TRBJ2-5; D perhaps matches TRBD1 (5 bases). The V and J ends lost 3 bases and 5 bases respectively, with 10 bases between them. The germline CDR1 and CDR2 sequences are LNHNV and YYDKDF (reference sequence). CDR3 length: 13 residues. The CDR3 is CATSRGPLETQYF. The CDR3 DNA reads as TGTGCCACCAGCAGGGGGCCTCTGGAGACCCAGTACTTC.

V gene TRBV27 combines with J gene TRBJ1-5, with a weak D call TRBD1 (5 bases). The CDR3 covers 14 residues. The V end lost 4 bases, the J end lost 7 bases, and 14 bases lay between the germline ends. CDR1 and CDR2 (germline): MNHEY, SMNVEV (reference sequence). CDR3 in amino acids: CASSSRGVWQPQHF. CDR3 DNA: TGTGCCAGCAGTTCCCGGGGGGTCTGGCAGCCCCAGCATTTT.

This chain uses TRBV19 with TRBJ1-1; no clear D. V lost 6 bases and J 1 base, leaving 6 bases between the germline ends. Germline-derived CDR1 and CDR2 are LNHDA and SQIVND (reference sequence). The CDR3 has 12 amino acids. Written as DNA, the CDR3 is TGTGCCAGTAGACGAGGGAACACTGAAGCTTTCTTT. Its protein product is CASRRGNTEAFF.

This clone was seen more than once but under ten times. The chain combines TRBV14 with TRBJ2-7; D may be TRBD1 (5 bases). The CDR3 is 13 amino acids. Between the trimmed V and J ends, which lost 3 bases and 3 bases, there was a span of 9 bases. Germline V gene sequence: CDR1 SGHDN, CDR2 FVKESK. CDR3 nucleotides: TGTGCCAGCAGCCAGTTTCAGGGCTACGAGCAGTACTTC. Residues: CASSQFQGYEQYF.